The entry that follows covers one T cell receptor (beta chain) sequence. In this sample, this clone turned up a few times. No antigen is known for it. Per-base quality was not reported, and no clone a single base away is much larger than it. Based on the germline V gene (reference sequence), the CDR1 and CDR2 sequences are LGHDT and YNNKEL. V loses 4 bases of germline sequence and J loses 9 bases, and the interval between the two ends is 16 bases. From the cysteine through the phenylalanine, the CDR3 covers 14 amino acids. Kept here is only the CDR3 DNA, which spans 42 bases and is read in frame from base 1. This sample was included in a study of blood T cell repertoires in COVID-19 (TCRdb year 2020). For the study in its entirety: Samples covering the acute and convalescent phases of COVID-19 were provided by collaborators in the United States, Italy and Spain. The material from the prospective study consisted of cDNA or gDNA derived from T cells, B-cell-depleted T cells, or PBMCs. Where available, HLA class I and class II types were taken from metadata supplied by the sample provider and were not determined by assay-based typing. Samples came from the ongoing ImmuneRACE study (first 160 participants) plus 1,254 subjects from 6 global collaborators. Deeply sampled blood TCRbeta repertoires from subjects exposed to, actively infected with, or recovered from COVID-19 were included in the dataset. Sample metadata almost always included a de-identified subject ID, COVID-19 status, age in years and sex. The repertoires were made available in a free public database intended to serve as a resource for research on the immune response to SARS-CoV-2. Broader findings and caveats from the paper: How much clinical and demographic metadata was included differed by source and by participant, and the metadata was provided uncurated.

Whole blood was collected in K2EDTA tubes by collaborating institutions according to the institutions' own protocols. For TCRbeta analysis, collaborators shipped samples as frozen whole blood, isolated PBMCs, or DNA extracted from either of those sample types. TCRbeta CDR3 regions were amplified from genomic DNA by means of the immunoSEQ Assay, a bias-controlled multiplex PCR. The original methods were these. Nucleated cell counts per sample were estimated from amplification of reference gene primers within the assay. To quantify the absolute abundance of each unique TCRbeta CDR3 rearrangement, sequence reads were collapsed and filtered. For each sample, productive Simpson clonality was calculated as the square root of Simpson's diversity index across productive rearrangements. Imported from immuneACCESS, the table was reduced by TCRdb to in-frame sequences with V and J called. These copies leave out some clones; in studies compared against another copy, an unresolved V gene accounts for under half, and the cause of the remainder is not known. V and J calls and clone size are as listed in that table; D and trimming were resolved from the DNA. The sample has approximately 130,000 clones on record, over 70% of them singletons. Around 20% of the sample goes to the ten largest clones.

The V and J segments used are TRBV3-1 (or the pseudogene TRBV3-2) and TRBJ2-4; there is no confident call for the D gene. Material: peripheral blood. The TCR sequence derives from an elderly man with acute or convalescent COVID-19. The CDR3 here reads CASSLSRLPGIQYF. At the DNA level, the sequence is TGTGCCAGCAGCCTCTCCCGACTTCCTGGCATTCAGTACTTC.